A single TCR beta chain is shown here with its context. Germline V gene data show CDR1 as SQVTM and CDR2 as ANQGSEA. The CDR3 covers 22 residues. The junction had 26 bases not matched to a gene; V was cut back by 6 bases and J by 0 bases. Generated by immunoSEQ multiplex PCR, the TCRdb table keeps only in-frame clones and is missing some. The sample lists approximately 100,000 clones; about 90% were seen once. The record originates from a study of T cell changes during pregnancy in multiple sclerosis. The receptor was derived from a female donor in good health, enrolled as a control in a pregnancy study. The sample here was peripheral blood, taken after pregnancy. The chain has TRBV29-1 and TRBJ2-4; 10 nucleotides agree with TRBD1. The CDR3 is CSVGKGGQGLSDRQLAKNIQYF. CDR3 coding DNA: TGCAGCGTAGGAAAGGGGGGACAGGGGCTTTCTGATAGACAACTAGCCAAAAACATTCAGTACTTC. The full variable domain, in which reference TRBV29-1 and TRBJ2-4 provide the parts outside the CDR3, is SAVISQKPSRDICQRGTSLTIQCQVDSQVTMMFWYRQQPGQSLTLIATANQGSEATYESGFVIDKFPISRPNLTFSTLTVSNMSPEDSSIYLCSVGKGGQGLSDRQLAKNIQYFGAGTRLSVL.